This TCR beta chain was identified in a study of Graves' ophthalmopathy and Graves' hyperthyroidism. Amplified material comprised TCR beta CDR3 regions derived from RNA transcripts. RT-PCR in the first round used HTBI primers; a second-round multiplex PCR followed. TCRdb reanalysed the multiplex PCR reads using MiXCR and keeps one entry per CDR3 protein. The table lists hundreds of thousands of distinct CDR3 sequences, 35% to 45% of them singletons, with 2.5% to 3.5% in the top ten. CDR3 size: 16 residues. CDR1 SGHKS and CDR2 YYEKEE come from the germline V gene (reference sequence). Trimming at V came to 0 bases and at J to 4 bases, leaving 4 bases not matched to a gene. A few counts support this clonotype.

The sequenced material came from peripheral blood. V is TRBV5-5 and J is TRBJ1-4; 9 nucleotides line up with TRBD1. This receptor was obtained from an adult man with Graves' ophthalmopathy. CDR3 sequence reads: CASSLVPGQGNEKLFF. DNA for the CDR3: TGTGCCAGCAGCTTGGTACCGGGACAGGGTAATGAAAAACTGTTTTTT.